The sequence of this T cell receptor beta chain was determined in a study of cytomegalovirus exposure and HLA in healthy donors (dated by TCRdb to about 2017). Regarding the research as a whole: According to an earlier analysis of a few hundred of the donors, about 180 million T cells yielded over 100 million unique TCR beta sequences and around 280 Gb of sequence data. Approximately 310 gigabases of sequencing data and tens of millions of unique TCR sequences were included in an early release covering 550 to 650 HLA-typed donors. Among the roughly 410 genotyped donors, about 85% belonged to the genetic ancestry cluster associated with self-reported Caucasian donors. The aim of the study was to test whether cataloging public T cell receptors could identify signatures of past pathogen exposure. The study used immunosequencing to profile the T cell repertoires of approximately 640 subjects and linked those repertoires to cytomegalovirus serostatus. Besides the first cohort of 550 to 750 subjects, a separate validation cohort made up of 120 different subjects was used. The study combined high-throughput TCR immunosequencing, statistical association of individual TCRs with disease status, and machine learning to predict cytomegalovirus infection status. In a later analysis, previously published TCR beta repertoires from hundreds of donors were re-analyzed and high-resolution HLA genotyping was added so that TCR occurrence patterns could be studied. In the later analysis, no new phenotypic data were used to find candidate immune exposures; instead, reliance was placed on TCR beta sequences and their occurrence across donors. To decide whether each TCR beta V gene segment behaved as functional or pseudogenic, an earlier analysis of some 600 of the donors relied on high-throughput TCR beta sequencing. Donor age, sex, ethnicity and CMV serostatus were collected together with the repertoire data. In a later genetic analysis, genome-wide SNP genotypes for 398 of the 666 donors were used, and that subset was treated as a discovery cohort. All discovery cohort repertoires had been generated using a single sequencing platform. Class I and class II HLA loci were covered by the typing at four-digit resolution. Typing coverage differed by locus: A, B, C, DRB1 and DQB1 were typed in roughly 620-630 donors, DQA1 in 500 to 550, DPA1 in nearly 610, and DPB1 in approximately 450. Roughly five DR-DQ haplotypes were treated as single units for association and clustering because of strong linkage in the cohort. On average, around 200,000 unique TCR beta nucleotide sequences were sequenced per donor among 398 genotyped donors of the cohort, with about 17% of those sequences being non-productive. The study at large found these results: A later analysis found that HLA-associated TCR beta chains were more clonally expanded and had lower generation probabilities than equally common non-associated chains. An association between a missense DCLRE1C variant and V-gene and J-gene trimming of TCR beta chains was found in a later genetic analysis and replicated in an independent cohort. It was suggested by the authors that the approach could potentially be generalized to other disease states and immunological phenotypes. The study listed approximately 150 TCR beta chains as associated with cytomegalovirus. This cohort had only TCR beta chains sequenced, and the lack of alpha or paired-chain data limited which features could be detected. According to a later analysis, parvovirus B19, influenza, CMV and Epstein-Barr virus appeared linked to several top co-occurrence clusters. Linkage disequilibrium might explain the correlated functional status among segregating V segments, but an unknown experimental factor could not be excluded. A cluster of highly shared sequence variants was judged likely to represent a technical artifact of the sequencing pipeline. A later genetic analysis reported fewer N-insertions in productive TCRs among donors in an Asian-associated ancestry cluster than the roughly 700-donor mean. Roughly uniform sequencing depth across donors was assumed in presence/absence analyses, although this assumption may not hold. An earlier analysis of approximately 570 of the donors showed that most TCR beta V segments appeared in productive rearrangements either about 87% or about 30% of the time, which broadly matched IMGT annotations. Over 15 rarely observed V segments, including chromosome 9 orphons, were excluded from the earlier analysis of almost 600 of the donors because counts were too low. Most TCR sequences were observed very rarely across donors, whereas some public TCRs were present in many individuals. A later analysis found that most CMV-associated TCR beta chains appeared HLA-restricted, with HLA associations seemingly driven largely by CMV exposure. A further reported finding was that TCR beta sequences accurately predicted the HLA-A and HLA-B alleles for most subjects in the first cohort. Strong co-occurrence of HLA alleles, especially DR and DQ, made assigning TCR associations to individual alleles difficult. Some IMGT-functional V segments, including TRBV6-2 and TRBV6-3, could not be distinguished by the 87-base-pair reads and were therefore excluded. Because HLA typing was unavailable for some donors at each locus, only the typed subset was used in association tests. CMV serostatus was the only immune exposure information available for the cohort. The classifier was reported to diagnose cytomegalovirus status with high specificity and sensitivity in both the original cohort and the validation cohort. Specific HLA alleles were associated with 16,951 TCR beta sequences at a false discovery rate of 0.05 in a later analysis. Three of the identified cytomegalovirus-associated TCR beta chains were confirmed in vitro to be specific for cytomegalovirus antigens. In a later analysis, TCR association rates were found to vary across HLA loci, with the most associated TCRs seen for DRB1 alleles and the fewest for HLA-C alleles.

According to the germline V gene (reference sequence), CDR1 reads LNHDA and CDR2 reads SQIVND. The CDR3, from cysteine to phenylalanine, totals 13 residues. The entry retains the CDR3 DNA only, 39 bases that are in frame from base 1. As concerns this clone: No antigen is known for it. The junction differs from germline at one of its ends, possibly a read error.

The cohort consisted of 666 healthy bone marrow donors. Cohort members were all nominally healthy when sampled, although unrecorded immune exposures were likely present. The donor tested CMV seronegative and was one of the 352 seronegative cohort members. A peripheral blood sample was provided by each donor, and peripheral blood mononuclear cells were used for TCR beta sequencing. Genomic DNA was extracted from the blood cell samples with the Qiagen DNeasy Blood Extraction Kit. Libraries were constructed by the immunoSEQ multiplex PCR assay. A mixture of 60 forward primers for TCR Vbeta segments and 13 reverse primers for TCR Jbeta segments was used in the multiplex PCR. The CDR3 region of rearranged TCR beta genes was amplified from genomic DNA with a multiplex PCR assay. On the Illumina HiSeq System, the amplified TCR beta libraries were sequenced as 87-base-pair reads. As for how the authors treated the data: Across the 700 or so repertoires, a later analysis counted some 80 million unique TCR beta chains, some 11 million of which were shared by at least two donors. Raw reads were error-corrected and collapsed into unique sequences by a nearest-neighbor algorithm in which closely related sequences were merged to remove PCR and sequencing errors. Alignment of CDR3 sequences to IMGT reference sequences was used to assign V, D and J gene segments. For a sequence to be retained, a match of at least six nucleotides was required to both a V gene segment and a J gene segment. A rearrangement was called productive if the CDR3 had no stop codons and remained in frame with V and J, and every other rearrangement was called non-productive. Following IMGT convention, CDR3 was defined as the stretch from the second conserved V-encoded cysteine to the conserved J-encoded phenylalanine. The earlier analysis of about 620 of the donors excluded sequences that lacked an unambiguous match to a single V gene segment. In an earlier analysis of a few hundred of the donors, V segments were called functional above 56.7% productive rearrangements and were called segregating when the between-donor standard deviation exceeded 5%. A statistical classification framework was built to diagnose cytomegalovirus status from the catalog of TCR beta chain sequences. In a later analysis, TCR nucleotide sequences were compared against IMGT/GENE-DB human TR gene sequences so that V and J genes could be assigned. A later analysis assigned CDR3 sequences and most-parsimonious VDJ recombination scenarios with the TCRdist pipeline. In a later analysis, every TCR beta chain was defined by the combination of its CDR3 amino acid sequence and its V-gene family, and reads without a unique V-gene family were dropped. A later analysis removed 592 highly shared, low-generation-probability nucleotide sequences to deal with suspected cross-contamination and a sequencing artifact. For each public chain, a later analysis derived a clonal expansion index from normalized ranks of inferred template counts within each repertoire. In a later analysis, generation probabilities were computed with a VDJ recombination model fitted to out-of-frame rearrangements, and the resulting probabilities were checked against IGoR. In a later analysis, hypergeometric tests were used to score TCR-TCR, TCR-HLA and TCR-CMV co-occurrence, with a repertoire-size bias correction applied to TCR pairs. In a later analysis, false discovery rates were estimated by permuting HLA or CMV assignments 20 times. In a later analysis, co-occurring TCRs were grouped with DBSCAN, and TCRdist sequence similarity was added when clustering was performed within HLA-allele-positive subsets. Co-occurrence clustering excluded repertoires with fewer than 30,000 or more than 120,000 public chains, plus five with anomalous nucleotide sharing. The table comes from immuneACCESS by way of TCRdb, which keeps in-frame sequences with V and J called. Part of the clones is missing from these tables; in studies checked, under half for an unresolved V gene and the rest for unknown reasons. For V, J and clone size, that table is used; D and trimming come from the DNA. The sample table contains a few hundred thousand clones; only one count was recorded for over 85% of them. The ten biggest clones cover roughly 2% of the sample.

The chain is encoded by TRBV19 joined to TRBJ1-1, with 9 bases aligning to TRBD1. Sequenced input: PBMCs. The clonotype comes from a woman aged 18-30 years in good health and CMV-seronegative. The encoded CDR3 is CASSILDPRTGAF. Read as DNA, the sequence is TGTGCCAGTAGTATCTTGGACCCTCGGACAGGGGCCTTT.